This is a list of T cell receptor beta chains from one sample in a study of post-analysis software for immune sequencing data. TCRdb re-called the PCR reads with MiXCR, one entry per CDR3 protein. The sample consists of approximately 260,000 distinct CDR3 sequences, 36% of them appearing once. The sample taken for sequencing was blood. The receptors were sampled from a girl aged 10 to 17 with multiple sclerosis. CDR3s include the opening cysteine and the closing phenylalanine or tryptophan. A D gene is named only where the DNA matches it firmly. Expanded clones get a size class; other rows say once, few or many, or leave the size out.

J: TRBJ2-3
D: -
size: few
V: TRBV5-1
CDR3: CASSLAAPLTDTQYF
DNA: TGCGCCAGCAGCTTGGCGGCCCCACTCACAGATACGCAGTATTTT

J: TRBJ1-4
D: -
size: many
V: TRBV20-1
CDR3: CSASPVGDEKLFF
DNA: TGCAGTGCTAGCCCCGTAGGCGACGAAAAACTGTTTTTT

J: TRBJ2-3
D: -
size: -
V: TRBV18
CDR3: CASSPGSRTGTDTQYF
DNA: TGTGCCAGCTCACCAGGGTCTAGAACAGGCACAGATACGCAGTATTTT

J: TRBJ2-5
D: -
size: -
V: TRBV12-3/TRBV12-4
CDR3: CASSLAVSEETQYF
DNA: TGTGCCAGCAGTTTAGCGGTGTCGGAAGAGACCCAGTACTTC

J: TRBJ2-5
D: -
size: many
V: TRBV14
CDR3: CASSPLAQETQYF
DNA: TGTGCCAGCAGCCCGTTAGCGCAAGAGACCCAGTACTTC

J: TRBJ1-2
D: -
size: -
V: TRBV12-3/TRBV12-4
CDR3: CASSVDGYGYTF
DNA: TGTGCCAGCTCAGTGGACGGCTATGGCTACACCTTC

J: TRBJ2-3
D: TRBD1
size: -
V: TRBV27
CDR3: CASRLTGTDTQYF
DNA: TGTGCCAGCAGGCTGACAGGGACAGATACGCAGTATTTT

J: TRBJ1-5
D: -
size: -
V: TRBV20-1
CDR3: CSAWDRNNQPQHF
DNA: TGCAGTGCTTGGGACCGGAACAATCAGCCCCAGCATTTT

J: TRBJ1-4
D: TRBD1
size: few
V: TRBV20-1
CDR3: CSASPGTGNEKLFF
DNA: TGCAGTGCTAGTCCCGGGACAGGGAATGAAAAACTGTTTTTT

J: TRBJ2-1
D: TRBD2
size: -
V: TRBV12-3/TRBV12-4
CDR3: CASSTGGRGYEQFF
DNA: TGTGCCAGCAGTACTGGCGGGAGGGGCTATGAGCAGTTCTTC

J: TRBJ2-5
D: TRBD2
size: many
V: TRBV20-1
CDR3: CSARALAGGHLETQYF
DNA: TGCAGTGCTAGAGCGCTAGCGGGGGGGCATTTGGAGACCCAGTACTTC